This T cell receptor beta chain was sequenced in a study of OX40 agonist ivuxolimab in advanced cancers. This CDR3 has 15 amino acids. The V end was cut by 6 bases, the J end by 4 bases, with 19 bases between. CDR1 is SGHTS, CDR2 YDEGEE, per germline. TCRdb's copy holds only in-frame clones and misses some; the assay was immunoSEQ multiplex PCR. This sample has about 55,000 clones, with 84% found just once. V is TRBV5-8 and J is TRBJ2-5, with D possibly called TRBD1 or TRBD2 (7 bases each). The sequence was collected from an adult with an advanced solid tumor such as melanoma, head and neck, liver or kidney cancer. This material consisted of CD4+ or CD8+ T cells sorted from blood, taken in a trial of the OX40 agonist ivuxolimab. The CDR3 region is CASTLGEGARETQYF. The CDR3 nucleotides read TGTGCCAGCACCCTAGGGGAGGGGGCGAGAGAGACCCAGTACTTC.